Each of the 19 T cell receptor beta chains below was sequenced from the same sample in a study of cytomegalovirus exposure and HLA in healthy donors. This PCR relied on a set of 60 Vbeta primers and 13 Jbeta primers. Measured with immunoSEQ multiplex PCR; TCRdb has only the in-frame clones, and not every one. Of 150,000 to 250,000 clones in the sample, over 75% were seen once. The specimen was PBMCs. These TCRs come from a woman between 50 and 59 years old in good health and CMV-seronegative.

This clone showed up just a few times. This chain joins TRBV2 and TRBJ1-4; D call uncertain. This CDR3 spans 14 amino acids. Trimming stripped 5 bases from V and 4 bases from J, with 11 bases between. Germline CDR1 is SNHLY and CDR2 is FYNNEI. The DNA of the CDR3 is TGTGCCAGCAGTCGAGGGCGGATTAATGAAAAACTGTTTTTT. Its protein is CASSRGRINEKLFF.

The chain uses TRBV4-2 and TRBJ2-2; no definite D call. V lost 8 bases and J lost 0, with 13 bases in between. Germline values: CDR1 LGHNA, CDR2 YNFKEQ. The CDR3 is made up of 15 amino acids. CDR3 DNA sequence: TGTGCCAGCGGTTTAAGCAGCGCGAACACCGGGGAGCTGTTTTTT. Translation gives CASGLSSANTGELFF.

This chain joins TRBV28 and TRBJ2-7, with D uncertain. The CDR3 contains 14 residues. Looked up from germline, CDR1 is MDHEN and CDR2 is SYDVKM. V lost 3 bases and J lost 0, with 9 bases in between. The CDR3 sequence: CASSFQSSSYEQYF. As DNA, the CDR3 is TGTGCCAGCAGTTTTCAGTCAAGCTCCTACGAGCAGTACTTC.

This clone was recorded once. The V call is TRBV28, the J call TRBJ2-7, with D maybe TRBD2 (7 bases). The CDR3 covers 16 residues. V gave up 5 bases and J gave up 2 bases, with 19 bases separating them. Germline-derived CDR1 and CDR2 are MDHEN and SYDVKM. In nucleotides, the CDR3 is TGTGCCAGCAGTGCCCCGGGGGGCCCCCGCCCCTACGAGCAGTACTTC. Encoded protein: CASSAPGGPRPYEQYF.

The gene calls are TRBV7-3 and TRBJ2-3, with 9 bases identical to TRBD2. V shed 3 bases, J shed 3 bases, and the junction held 10 bases outside the gene matches. This CDR3 is built from 17 residues. Looked up from germline, CDR1 is SGHTA and CDR2 is FQGTGA. DNA for the CDR3: TGTGCCAGCAGCTTCAGCGGGAGGCTACGGTCGACAGATACGCAGTATTTT. This encodes CASSFSGRLRSTDTQYF.

This clone was seen a few times. The chain employs TRBV7-2 and TRBJ2-3; 11 bases line up with TRBD2. CDR3 length equals 17 residues. CDR1 SGHTA and CDR2 FQGNSA come from the germline V gene. With V trimmed by 0 bases and J by 2 bases, 4 bases remained unmatched. CDR3 amino acids: CASSLAGTSGNTDTQYF. In DNA, the CDR3 is TGTGCCAGCAGCTTAGCCGGGACTAGCGGAAACACAGATACGCAGTATTTT.

The genes are TRBV23-1 and TRBJ2-7; TRBD1 is a possible D gene (6 bases). TRBV23-1 is placed among ORFs of uncertain function. Trimming cost V 0 bases and J 3 bases, with 9 bases left between them. The CDR3 spans 14 residues. CDR3 coding DNA: TGCGCCAGCAGTCAATCGGGGACAAACTACGAGCAGTACTTC. This translates into CASSQSGTNYEQYF.

This chain joins TRBV4-1 and TRBJ2-7; the match to TRBD2 covers 7 bases. Per germline, CDR1 MGHRA and CDR2 YSYEKL. The trim removed 0 bases at V and 2 bases at J, leaving 4 bases unmatched. There are 15 residues in the CDR3. CDR3 region: CASSQDPSGTYEQYF. CDR3 DNA: TGCGCCAGCAGCCAAGATCCTAGCGGTACCTACGAGCAGTACTTC.

The CDR3 sequence: CASSRDRGAVDTQYF. CDR3 DNA sequence: TGTGCCAGCAGCCGGGACAGGGGTGCGGTAGATACGCAGTATTTT. The chain is built from TRBV6-5 and TRBJ2-3, with 10 bases aligning to TRBD1. Germline V gives CDR1 MNHEY, CDR2 SVGAGI. This CDR3 spans 15 amino acids. V shed 6 bases, J shed 5 bases, and the junction held 8 bases outside the gene matches.

Of note for this clone: This sample includes further DNA sequences coding for the same CDR3. The CDR3 region has the DNA TGTGCCAGCAGCCAAGTGCTAGCGGGTGTGAGAAACAATGAGCAGTTCTTC. Protein product: CASSQVLAGVRNNEQFF. The chain carries TRBV4-2 and TRBJ2-1; 8 positions agree with TRBD2. The CDR3 loop spans 17 amino acids. Germline CDR1 reads LGHNA; CDR2 reads YNFKEQ. With 1 base clipped from V and 5 bases from J, the junction kept 10 bases outside the gene matches.

The rearrangement joins TRBV7-2 to TRBJ1-4; 9 bases are shared with TRBD1. From germline, CDR1 is SGHTA and CDR2 FQGNSA. The CDR3 length is 14 residues. The V and J ends lost 3 bases and 7 bases, in that order; junction bases with no gene match: 3. The CDR3 DNA reads TGTGCCAGCAGCTTGGACAGGGGTTCTGAAAAACTGTTTTTT. It yields the protein CASSLDRGSEKLFF. Complete variable domain (other parts from reference TRBV7-2 and TRBJ1-4): GAGVSQSPSNKVTEKGKDVELRCDPISGHTALYWYRQSLGQGLEFLIYFQGNSAPDKSGLPSDRFSAERTGGSVSTLTIQRTQQEDSAVYLCASSLDRGSEKLFFGSGTQLSVL.

This clone was seen only once. CDR3 sequence: CSVGTGSNTEAFF. The CDR3 bases are TGCAGCGTAGGGACAGGGTCAAACACTGAAGCTTTCTTT. The gene calls are TRBV29-1 and TRBJ1-1; 9 nucleotides align to TRBD1. CDR3 length: 13 amino acids. The V and J ends lost 6 bases and 2 bases, in that order; junction bases with no gene match: 4. Per the germline V gene, CDR1 is SQVTM and CDR2 is ANQGSEA.

The V gene is TRBV19, the J gene TRBJ2-3; 9 nucleotides agree with TRBD2. Germline CDR1 is LNHDA and CDR2 is SQIVND (reference sequence). After removal of 3 bases from V and 5 bases from J, the junction contained 12 bases not matched to a gene. The CDR3 loop spans 17 amino acids. This CDR3 is CASSMRLAGIGGDTQYF. CDR3 coding DNA: TGTGCCAGTAGTATGAGGCTAGCGGGGATAGGCGGAGATACGCAGTATTTT.

The chain links TRBV20-1 to TRBJ1-1; D call uncertain. Germline CDR1 DFQATT, CDR2 SNEGSKA (reference sequence). Trimming cost V 0 bases and J 7 bases, with 3 bases left between them. The length of the CDR3 is 10 residues. The CDR3 DNA is TGCAGTGCTAGAGACCTTGAAGCTTTCTTT. Translation: CSARDLEAFF.

The J gene is TRBJ1-4, the V gene TRBV10-2; 10 bases line up with TRBD1. Germline CDR1 is WSHSY and CDR2 is SAAADI. With V trimmed by 2 bases and J by 7 bases, 7 bases remained unmatched. The length of the CDR3 is 16 residues. The CDR3 coding sequence is TGCGCCAGCAGTGAGCCCGGGACAGGGGTCACTGAAAAACTGTTTTTT. Translating it yields CASSEPGTGVTEKLFF.

V and J are TRBV7-9 and TRBJ2-7; 14 bases match TRBD2. This CDR3 region has 16 residues. The junction had 10 bases not matched to a gene; V was cut back by 5 bases and J by 7 bases. In germline, CDR1 is SEHNR, CDR2 FQNEAQ (reference sequence). In DNA form, the CDR3 reads TGTGCCAGCAGCGCCCAGGGACTAGCGGGAGTTGGGGAGCAGTACTTC. Protein: CASSAQGLAGVGEQYF.

The gene calls are TRBV6-5 and TRBJ2-3; TRBD2 matches 9 bases. The CDR3 has 15 amino acids. Germline trimming cut 11 bases from V and 4 bases from J; bases unmatched to any gene: 13. The germline CDR1 and CDR2 sequences are MNHEY and SVGAGI. As DNA, the CDR3 is TGTGCCTCCACGGCTAGCGGGACCTTCTCAGATACGCAGTATTTT. As protein: CASTASGTFSDTQYF.

This chain links TRBV4-1 with TRBJ2-5, with 8 nucleotides matching TRBD2. The CDR3 totals 16 residues. Germline V gene lookup returns CDR1 MGHRA and CDR2 YSYEKL. V shed 0 bases, J shed 7 bases, and the junction held 10 bases outside the gene matches. CDR3 in DNA: TGCGCCAGCAGCCAAGATTTCCCGGGGGGGTCGGGGACCCAGTACTTC. Translated, it gives CASSQDFPGGSGTQYF.

The J gene is TRBJ1-2, the V gene TRBV19; a possible D gene is TRBD1 (5 bases). Germline V gives CDR1 LNHDA, CDR2 SQIVND (reference sequence). This CDR3 spans 15 amino acids. Between the trimmed V and J ends, which lost 5 bases and 8 bases, there was a span of 21 bases. CDR3 coding DNA: TGTGCCAGTAGTTATAGCGGCGAGGGGCGCGGAGGCTACACCTTC. Amino acids: CASSYSGEGRGGYTF.